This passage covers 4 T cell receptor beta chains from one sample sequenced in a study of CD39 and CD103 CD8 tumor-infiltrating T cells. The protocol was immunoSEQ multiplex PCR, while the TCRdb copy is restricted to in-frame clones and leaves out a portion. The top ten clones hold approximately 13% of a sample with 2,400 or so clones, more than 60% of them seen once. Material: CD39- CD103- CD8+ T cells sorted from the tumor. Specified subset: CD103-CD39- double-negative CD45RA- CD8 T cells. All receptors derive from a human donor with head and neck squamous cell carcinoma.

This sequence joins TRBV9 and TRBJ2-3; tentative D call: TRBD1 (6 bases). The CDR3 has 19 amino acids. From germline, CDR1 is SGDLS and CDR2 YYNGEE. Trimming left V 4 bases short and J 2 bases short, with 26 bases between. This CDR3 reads CASSPLGRGARGDTDTQYF. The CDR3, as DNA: TGTGCCAGCAGCCCGTTAGGACGTGGGGCCAGGGGAGACACAGATACGCAGTATTTT. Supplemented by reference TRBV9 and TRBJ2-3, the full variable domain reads DSGVTQTPKHLITATGQRVTLRCSPRSGDLSVYWYQQSLDQGLQFLIQYYNGEERAKGNILERFSAQQFPDLHSELNLSSLELGDSALYFCASSPLGRGARGDTDTQYFGPGTRLTVL.

CDR3 sequence reads: CASSYLNNEQFF. CDR3 DNA: TGTGCCAGCAGTTATTTAAACAATGAGCAGTTCTTC. V and J are TRBV6-6 and TRBJ2-1; D unresolved. The CDR3 totals 12 residues. Trimming left V 3 bases short and J 5 bases short, with 5 bases between. In germline, CDR1 is MNHNY, CDR2 SVGAGI (reference sequence).

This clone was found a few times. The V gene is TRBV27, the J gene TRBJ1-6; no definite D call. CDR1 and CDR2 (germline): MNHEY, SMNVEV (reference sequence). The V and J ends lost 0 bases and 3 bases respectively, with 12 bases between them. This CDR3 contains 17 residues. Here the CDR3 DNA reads TGTGCCAGCAGTTTATCCTGGGCTTCAGTCTATAATTCACCCCTCCACTTT. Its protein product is CASSLSWASVYNSPLHF.

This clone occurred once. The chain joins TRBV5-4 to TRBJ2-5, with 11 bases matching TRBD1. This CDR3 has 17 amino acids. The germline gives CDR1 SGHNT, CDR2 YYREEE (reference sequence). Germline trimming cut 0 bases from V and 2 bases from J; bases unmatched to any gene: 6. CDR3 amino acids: CASSLGLRDRGQETQYF. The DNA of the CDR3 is TGTGCCAGCAGCTTGGGGCTCCGGGACAGGGGGCAAGAGACCCAGTACTTC.